The TCR beta chain under discussion was sequenced for a study of blood T cell repertoires in COVID-19. Study-level information: Italy, Spain and the United States were the sources of the convalescent and acute COVID-19 samples. T cells, B-cell-depleted T cells, or PBMCs provided the cDNA or gDNA that served as material.

The CDR3 extends over 18 amino acids. Germline V gene data show CDR1 as PRHDT and CDR2 as FYEKMQ (reference sequence). Trimming left V 0 bases short and J 8 bases short, with 25 bases between. Study processing details: Amplified reference gene primers provided the basis for estimating nucleated cell counts. Sequencing used immunoSEQ multiplex PCR; TCRdb keeps in-frame clones, though not all of them. V, J and clone size derive from that table, while D and trimming were established from the DNA sequence. The repertoire holds around 300,000 clones, with roughly 90% as singletons. Sequenced input: peripheral blood. The chain employs TRBV13 and TRBJ1-2; D possibly corresponds to TRBD1 (5 bases). This receptor was taken from a woman between 50 and 59 years old with active or convalescent COVID-19. Here the CDR3 DNA reads TGTGCCAGCAGCTTAGGATTAAGGGGCGTTATAGGTTCCGGAGGCTACACCTTC. As protein: CASSLGLRGVIGSGGYTF.